The 9 T cell receptor beta chains below come from one sample, sequenced in a study of blood T cell repertoires in COVID-19 (dated by TCRdb to the early 2020s). The library came from the immunoSEQ multiplex PCR assay. The source is immuneACCESS, and TCRdb retained only in-frame sequences with V and J called. Part of the clones is not carried over; for the studies checked, unresolved V genes explain less than half of this, and the remainder is unexplained. The sample includes 200,000 or so clones, with approximately 80% observed a single time. Together, the top ten hold under 2% of the sample. The sample consisted of PBMCs or T cells enriched from blood (not recorded which). These receptors were taken from a man aged 55 to 70 who had recovered from COVID-19.

The DNA for the CDR3 is TGTGCCAGCACCAAGGGGGGACAGGGGATGGGCGAGCAGTACTTC. Its protein is CASTKGGQGMGEQYF. The chain has TRBV6-6 and TRBJ2-7, with TRBD1 matching 10 bases. The V segment lost 7 bases and the J segment 6 bases; nucleotides outside the gene matches: 12. The CDR3 is 15 amino acids. CDR1 and CDR2 (germline): MNHNY, SVGAGI (reference sequence).

The CDR3 region has the DNA TGTGCCAGCAGCCGATCAGGGACAGGGGAATACGAGCAGTACTTC. It translates to CASSRSGTGEYEQYF. V usage is TRBV6-5 and J usage is TRBJ2-7, with TRBD1 matching 10 bases. J gave up 4 bases and V 6 bases, and 9 bases lay outside the gene matches. Germline loops: CDR1 MNHEY, CDR2 SVGAGI. This CDR3 is built from 15 residues.

The table lists this clone with a count of one. The chain links TRBV19 to TRBJ1-6, with TRBD1 matching 7 bases. The CDR3 loop spans 15 amino acids. Germline loops: CDR1 LNHDA, CDR2 SQIVND (reference sequence). The ends lost 4 bases at V and 9 bases at J; junction bases unmatched: 9. The DNA for the CDR3 is TGTGCCAGTAGTACGCCGGGACAGCTGGTTTCACCCCTCCACTTT. This translates into CASSTPGQLVSPLHF.

The gene calls are TRBV5-4 and TRBJ2-2, with TRBD1 identical over 7 bases. The CDR3 loop spans 15 amino acids. CDR1 and CDR2 from the germline V gene are SGHNT and YYREEE (reference sequence). V was clipped by 5 bases and J by 5 bases; unmatched bases: 9. The CDR3 sequence: CASRLAGGRTGELFF. CDR3 nucleotide sequence: TGTGCCAGCAGATTAGCAGGGGGTAGGACCGGGGAGCTGTTTTTT.

The V and J genes are TRBV5-1 and TRBJ2-1; a possible D gene is TRBD1 (5 bases). Trimming cost V 5 bases and J 5 bases, with 14 bases left between them. The V gene's germline CDR1 is SGHRS and CDR2 YFSETQ. The CDR3 covers 14 residues. CDR3 coding DNA: TGCGCCAGCAGGGACATCGCGATGAACAATGAGCAGTTCTTC. This gives the protein CASRDIAMNNEQFF.

This sequence joins TRBV7-9 and TRBJ2-5; possibly TRBD2 for D (5 bases). V was pared by 5 bases and J by 2 bases, with 12 bases between. From germline, CDR1 is SEHNR and CDR2 FQNEAQ (reference sequence). The CDR3 is 14 residues long. The CDR3 here is CASSPLRGQETQYF. Here the CDR3 DNA reads TGTGCCAGCAGCCCCCTCCGGGGACAAGAGACCCAGTACTTC.

The chain couples TRBV4-2 to TRBJ1-5; D not certain. Germline CDR1 is LGHNA and CDR2 is YNFKEQ. V lost 0 bases, J lost 7 bases, and 10 bases lay in between. This CDR3 is 14 amino acids long. The CDR3 loop reads CASSQDHAVQPQHF. The CDR3 DNA reads as TGTGCCAGCAGCCAAGATCATGCAGTCCAGCCCCAGCATTTT.

The rearrangement links TRBV10-3 to TRBJ2-7, with 7 bases matching TRBD1. Looked up from germline, CDR1 is ENHRY and CDR2 is SYGVKD. The CDR3 spans 16 residues. Losses at the gene ends were 4 bases for V and 0 bases for J; bases not matched to a gene: 9. The chain's CDR3 is CAISGRQGPSSYEQYF. The DNA for the CDR3 is TGTGCCATCAGTGGGAGACAGGGCCCCAGCTCCTACGAGCAGTACTTC.

The V call is TRBV7-2, the J call TRBJ1-1; possibly TRBD1 for D (5 bases). V was trimmed by 0 bases and J by 11 bases, leaving 13 bases between them. The CDR3 loop spans 13 amino acids. The germline V gene has CDR1 SGHTA and CDR2 FQGNSA. The CDR3 reads CASSLAQAGLAFF. CDR3 coding DNA: TGTGCCAGCAGCTTAGCGCAGGCAGGGCTTGCTTTCTTT.